A selection of T cell receptor beta chains follows, all from one sample in a study of blood T cell repertoires in COVID-19. Libraries were prepared by immunoSEQ multiplex PCR; TCRdb keeps only in-frame clonotypes and omits some of them. The data contain 140,000 or so clones, 80% to 85% of them singletons. Sequenced material: peripheral blood. These receptors originate from a human donor in a cohort sampled during active COVID-19. Both conserved end residues are part of each CDR3. The D gene is left open where the match is weak. Clone size is not always given. Where it is, it says once, few, many or a class for expanded clones.

v_call: TRBV5-1; j_call: TRBJ1-1; d_call: .; clone_size: .; cdr3_nt: TGCGCCAGCAGCTTGATACAGGGGAACACTGAAGCTTTCTTT; cdr3_aa: CASSLIQGNTEAFF
v_call: TRBV7-2; j_call: TRBJ2-5; d_call: .; clone_size: .; cdr3_nt: TGTGCCAGCAACCCTAGAGGGCGGGGCCTGGCGGAGACCCAGTACTTC; cdr3_aa: CASNPRGRGLAETQYF
v_call: TRBV6-5; j_call: TRBJ1-5; d_call: TRBD1; clone_size: .; cdr3_nt: TGTGCCAGCAGTCCTGACCCAGGGGGGAATCAGCCCCAGCATTTT; cdr3_aa: CASSPDPGGNQPQHF
v_call: TRBV27; j_call: TRBJ1-2; d_call: TRBD1; clone_size: .; cdr3_nt: TGTGCCAGCAGTTTCACTCGGGACAGGGCTGTTAAGGATGGCTACACCTTC; cdr3_aa: CASSFTRDRAVKDGYTF
v_call: TRBV6-5; j_call: TRBJ1-6; d_call: .; clone_size: .; cdr3_nt: TGTGCCAGCAACCGGGGTGAAGGGCCCCTCCACTTT; cdr3_aa: CASNRGEGPLHF
v_call: TRBV13; j_call: TRBJ2-4; d_call: TRBD1; clone_size: .; cdr3_nt: TGTGCCAGCAGCGTAGCCGGGACAGGCAACATTCAGTACTTC; cdr3_aa: CASSVAGTGNIQYF
v_call: TRBV7-2; j_call: TRBJ2-7; d_call: TRBD2; clone_size: .; cdr3_nt: TGTGCCAGCAGCCTGACTAGCGCCTACGAGCAGTACTTC; cdr3_aa: CASSLTSAYEQYF
v_call: TRBV27; j_call: TRBJ1-5; d_call: TRBD1; clone_size: .; cdr3_nt: TGTGCCAGCAGTTACTATGGTGGAGGGGGCGAGCCCCAGCATTTT; cdr3_aa: CASSYYGGGGEPQHF
v_call: TRBV18; j_call: TRBJ2-1; d_call: TRBD2; clone_size: .; cdr3_nt: TGTGCCAGCTCACCTGGTCGGGGGGGCGACAATGAGCAGTTCTTC; cdr3_aa: CASSPGRGGDNEQFF
v_call: TRBV24-1; j_call: TRBJ1-5; d_call: .; clone_size: few; cdr3_nt: TGTGCCACCAGTGATGGGGCCAGTACAACCCAGCATTTT; cdr3_aa: CATSDGASTTQHF
v_call: TRBV27; j_call: TRBJ1-1; d_call: .; clone_size: .; cdr3_nt: TGTGCCAGCAGTTTACAGGGGAGAACTGAAGCTTTCTTT; cdr3_aa: CASSLQGRTEAFF
v_call: TRBV19; j_call: TRBJ2-4; d_call: .; clone_size: .; cdr3_nt: TGTGCCAGTCGCCTACAGGGTTCGAACATTCAGTACTTC; cdr3_aa: CASRLQGSNIQYF
v_call: TRBV19; j_call: TRBJ1-5; d_call: TRBD1; clone_size: few; cdr3_nt: TGTGCCAGTATCCGGGACAGGGGAAGCAATCAGCCCCAGCATTTT; cdr3_aa: CASIRDRGSNQPQHF
v_call: TRBV19; j_call: TRBJ2-2; d_call: TRBD2; clone_size: .; cdr3_nt: TGTGCCAGTAGTCTGGACGGAGGACTAGCGGGGGGGAGAACCGGGGAGCTGTTTTTT; cdr3_aa: CASSLDGGLAGGRTGELFF
v_call: TRBV5-1; j_call: TRBJ1-3; d_call: .; clone_size: .; cdr3_nt: TGCGCCAGCAGCTTGAGTGGGCAGTTGGGAAACACCATATATTTT; cdr3_aa: CASSLSGQLGNTIYF
v_call: TRBV3-1/TRBV3-2; j_call: TRBJ2-1; d_call: .; clone_size: once; cdr3_nt: TGTGCCAGCAGCCCACCGATAGGGGGGGGTTCCAATGAGCAGTTCTTC; cdr3_aa: CASSPPIGGGSNEQFF
v_call: TRBV7-2; j_call: TRBJ1-1; d_call: .; clone_size: .; cdr3_nt: TGTGCCAGCAGCTTAGCGTCTGCAGGGGCGCACACTGAAGCTTTCTTT; cdr3_aa: CASSLASAGAHTEAFF
v_call: TRBV6-1; j_call: TRBJ2-1; d_call: TRBD1; clone_size: .; cdr3_nt: TGTGCCAGCAGTGACAGGGGGATTTACAATGAGCAGTTCTTC; cdr3_aa: CASSDRGIYNEQFF
v_call: TRBV5-1; j_call: TRBJ2-6; d_call: .; clone_size: .; cdr3_nt: TGCGCCAGCAGCTTCGACAGCCGCTCTGGGGCCAACGTCCTGACTTTC; cdr3_aa: CASSFDSRSGANVLTF
v_call: TRBV28; j_call: TRBJ1-2; d_call: .; clone_size: .; cdr3_nt: TGTGCCAGCACTCGTGGGGGGGGTGAAGGCTACACCTTC; cdr3_aa: CASTRGGGEGYTF
v_call: TRBV19; j_call: TRBJ2-1; d_call: TRBD2; clone_size: .; cdr3_nt: TGTGCCAGTAGGGGGGAGGGGCTAGGGGACAATGAGCAGTTCTTC; cdr3_aa: CASRGEGLGDNEQFF
v_call: TRBV7-6; j_call: TRBJ1-4; d_call: TRBD1; clone_size: .; cdr3_nt: TGTGCCAGCAGCTGGGACAGGGTGTCTGAAAAACTGTTTTTT; cdr3_aa: CASSWDRVSEKLFF
v_call: TRBV6-5; j_call: TRBJ2-3; d_call: .; clone_size: .; cdr3_nt: TGTGCCAGCAGTTACCGTGGACTCACAGATACGCAGTATTTT; cdr3_aa: CASSYRGLTDTQYF
v_call: TRBV3-1/TRBV3-2; j_call: TRBJ2-5; d_call: TRBD2; clone_size: .; cdr3_nt: TGTGCCAGCAGCCTTTGGCGGGGGAGCCTCCAAGAGACCCAGTACTTC; cdr3_aa: CASSLWRGSLQETQYF
v_call: TRBV3-1/TRBV3-2; j_call: TRBJ1-1; d_call: .; clone_size: .; cdr3_nt: TGTGCCAGCAGCTACAGGAACACTGAAGCTTTCTTT; cdr3_aa: CASSYRNTEAFF
v_call: TRBV28; j_call: TRBJ1-2; d_call: .; clone_size: .; cdr3_nt: TGTGCCAGCAACCCACTGTGGGGGCGGGCCCTCCTTGATGGCTACACCTTC; cdr3_aa: CASNPLWGRALLDGYTF
v_call: TRBV5-1; j_call: TRBJ2-3; d_call: TRBD1; clone_size: few; cdr3_nt: TGCGCCAGCAGCCCCACTACAGGGGTAGCAGATACGCAGTATTTT; cdr3_aa: CASSPTTGVADTQYF
v_call: TRBV14; j_call: TRBJ2-7; d_call: .; clone_size: .; cdr3_nt: TGTGCCAGCAGCCAAAGGACTTCCTACGAGCAGTACTTC; cdr3_aa: CASSQRTSYEQYF
v_call: TRBV24-1; j_call: TRBJ1-1; d_call: .; clone_size: .; cdr3_nt: TGTGCCACCCGGCCGGACGGGGAGAACACTGAAGCTTTCTTT; cdr3_aa: CATRPDGENTEAFF
v_call: TRBV7-8; j_call: TRBJ1-2; d_call: .; clone_size: .; cdr3_nt: TGTGCCAGCAGCTTAGCGGGGAGCCAAGGGGGCTACACCTTC; cdr3_aa: CASSLAGSQGGYTF
v_call: TRBV5-4; j_call: TRBJ2-4; d_call: .; clone_size: .; cdr3_nt: TGTGCCAGCAGCTTGGGCAGGGGACGGAAAAACATTCAGTACTTC; cdr3_aa: CASSLGRGRKNIQYF
v_call: TRBV19; j_call: TRBJ2-3; d_call: TRBD2; clone_size: .; cdr3_nt: TGTGCCAGTAGTATGGCTAGCGGTAGCACAGATACGCAGTATTTT; cdr3_aa: CASSMASGSTDTQYF
v_call: TRBV27; j_call: TRBJ1-1; d_call: .; clone_size: .; cdr3_nt: TGTGCCAGCAGTTTATTGGGCAACATGAACACTGAAGCTTTCTTT; cdr3_aa: CASSLLGNMNTEAFF
v_call: TRBV27; j_call: TRBJ2-1; d_call: TRBD1; clone_size: .; cdr3_nt: TGTGCCAGCAGCTTTCGGGGACAGGTGGTTAATGAGCAGTTCTTC; cdr3_aa: CASSFRGQVVNEQFF
v_call: TRBV6-2/TRBV6-3; j_call: TRBJ1-1; d_call: .; clone_size: .; cdr3_nt: TGTGCCAGCAGCCTACAATTGAACACTGAAGCTTTCTTT; cdr3_aa: CASSLQLNTEAFF
v_call: TRBV5-1; j_call: TRBJ2-5; d_call: .; clone_size: .; cdr3_nt: TGCGCCAGCAGCTTGGGGACAAAGGCGAATTTGGAGACCCAGTACTTC; cdr3_aa: CASSLGTKANLETQYF
v_call: TRBV5-6; j_call: TRBJ1-2; d_call: TRBD1; clone_size: .; cdr3_nt: TGTGCCAGCAACTCCTTGACAGGGGGAGGGTATGGCTACACCTTC; cdr3_aa: CASNSLTGGGYGYTF
v_call: TRBV18; j_call: TRBJ2-1; d_call: .; clone_size: once; cdr3_nt: TGTGCCAGCACAAAGGAGGCTAGTGACAATGAGCAGTTCTTC; cdr3_aa: CASTKEASDNEQFF
v_call: TRBV7-2; j_call: TRBJ2-2; d_call: TRBD1; clone_size: .; cdr3_nt: TGTGCCAGCAGCCCGGACAGGGCAGGCACCGGGGAGCTGTTTTTT; cdr3_aa: CASSPDRAGTGELFF
v_call: TRBV6-5; j_call: TRBJ2-1; d_call: .; clone_size: .; cdr3_nt: TGTGCCAGCAGCGGCGAGGGGGGGTCATACAATGAGCAGTTCTTC; cdr3_aa: CASSGEGGSYNEQFF
v_call: TRBV5-6; j_call: TRBJ2-5; d_call: .; clone_size: few; cdr3_nt: TGTGCCAGCAGCTCTCCCGGGACTCGGGAGACCCAGTACTTC; cdr3_aa: CASSSPGTRETQYF
v_call: TRBV6-5; j_call: TRBJ1-4; d_call: .; clone_size: once; cdr3_nt: TGTGCCAGCAGGCACCGGGACATCGAACTGTTTTTT; cdr3_aa: CASRHRDIELFF
v_call: TRBV6-7; j_call: TRBJ1-2; d_call: .; clone_size: .; cdr3_nt: TGTGCCAGCAGTTGCGGACACGCGTTACCTAACTATGGCTACACCTTC; cdr3_aa: CASSCGHALPNYGYTF
v_call: TRBV5-5; j_call: TRBJ1-1; d_call: TRBD1; clone_size: .; cdr3_nt: TGTGCCAGCAGCTTGACCGGGACAGATGGTACTGAAGCTTTCTTT; cdr3_aa: CASSLTGTDGTEAFF
v_call: TRBV2; j_call: TRBJ2-2; d_call: TRBD1; clone_size: many; cdr3_nt: TGTGCCACTCGGCAGGGGGCAGTCGGGGAGCTGTTTTTT; cdr3_aa: CATRQGAVGELFF
v_call: TRBV6-5; j_call: TRBJ2-7; d_call: TRBD1; clone_size: .; cdr3_nt: TGTGCCAGCAGAGCCGGGACAGCCGACTACGAGCAGTACTTC; cdr3_aa: CASRAGTADYEQYF
v_call: TRBV28; j_call: TRBJ1-1; d_call: .; clone_size: few; cdr3_nt: TGTGCCAGCCTTGGGCCAGGTGGTGAAGCTTTCTTT; cdr3_aa: CASLGPGGEAFF
v_call: TRBV2; j_call: TRBJ1-2; d_call: TRBD1; clone_size: .; cdr3_nt: TGTGCCAGCAGTGAAAGGGGGCAGGGAAGGAACTTCTATGGCTACACCTTC; cdr3_aa: CASSERGQGRNFYGYTF
v_call: TRBV2; j_call: TRBJ1-1; d_call: .; clone_size: .; cdr3_nt: TGTGCCAGCACCAAGACAGGCCTGAACACTGAAGCTTTCTTT; cdr3_aa: CASTKTGLNTEAFF
v_call: TRBV3-1/TRBV3-2; j_call: TRBJ2-3; d_call: TRBD2; clone_size: once; cdr3_nt: TGTGCCAGCAGCCCGGGACTAGCGGGGGGGCTGAAAGATACGCAGTATTTT; cdr3_aa: CASSPGLAGGLKDTQYF
v_call: TRBV5-4; j_call: TRBJ2-5; d_call: TRBD2; clone_size: once; cdr3_nt: TGTGCCAGCAGCAGCGGGGGACTATACCAAGAGACCCAGTACTTC; cdr3_aa: CASSSGGLYQETQYF
v_call: TRBV27; j_call: TRBJ1-4; d_call: TRBD1; clone_size: .; cdr3_nt: TGTGCCAGCACCAGGACAGGGGGCGGAAAACTGTTTTTT; cdr3_aa: CASTRTGGGKLFF